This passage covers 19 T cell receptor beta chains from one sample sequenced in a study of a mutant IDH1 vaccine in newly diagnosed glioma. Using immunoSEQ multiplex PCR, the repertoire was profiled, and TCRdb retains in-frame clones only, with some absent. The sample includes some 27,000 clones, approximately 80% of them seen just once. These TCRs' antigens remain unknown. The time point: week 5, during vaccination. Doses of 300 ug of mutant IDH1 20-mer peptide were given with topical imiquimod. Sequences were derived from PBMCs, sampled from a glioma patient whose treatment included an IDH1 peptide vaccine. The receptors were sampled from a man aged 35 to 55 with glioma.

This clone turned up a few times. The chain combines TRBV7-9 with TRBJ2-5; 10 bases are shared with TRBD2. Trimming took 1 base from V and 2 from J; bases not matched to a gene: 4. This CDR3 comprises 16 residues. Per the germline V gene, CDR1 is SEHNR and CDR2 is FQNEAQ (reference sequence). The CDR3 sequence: CASSLVPSGRQETQYF. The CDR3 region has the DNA TGTGCCAGCAGCTTAGTTCCTAGCGGGAGACAAGAGACCCAGTACTTC.

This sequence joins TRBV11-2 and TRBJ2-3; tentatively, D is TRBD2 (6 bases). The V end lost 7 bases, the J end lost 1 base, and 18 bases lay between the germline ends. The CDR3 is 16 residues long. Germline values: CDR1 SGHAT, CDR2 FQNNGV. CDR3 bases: TGTGCCAGCACCAGGCGGGGTTCGGGGGGCACAGATACGCAGTATTTT. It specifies CASTRRGSGGTDTQYF.

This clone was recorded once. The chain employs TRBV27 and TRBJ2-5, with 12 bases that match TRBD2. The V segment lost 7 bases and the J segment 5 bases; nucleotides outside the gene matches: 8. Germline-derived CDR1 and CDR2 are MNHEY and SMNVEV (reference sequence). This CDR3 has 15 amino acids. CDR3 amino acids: CASKLLAGGGETQYF. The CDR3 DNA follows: TGTGCCAGCAAGTTACTAGCGGGAGGAGGGGAGACCCAGTACTTC.

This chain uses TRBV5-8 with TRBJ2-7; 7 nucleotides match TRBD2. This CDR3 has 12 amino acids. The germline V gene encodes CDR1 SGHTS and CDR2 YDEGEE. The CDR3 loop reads CASSSSLAEFGV. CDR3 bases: TGTGCCAGCAGCTCAAGCCTAGCGGAGTTCGGTGTC.

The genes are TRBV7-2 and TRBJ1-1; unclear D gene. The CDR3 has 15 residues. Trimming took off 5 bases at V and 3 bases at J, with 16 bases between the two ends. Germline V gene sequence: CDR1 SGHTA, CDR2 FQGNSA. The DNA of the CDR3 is TGTGCCAGCAGCCGCTCGTCGCGGTCCGACACTGAAGCTTTCTTT. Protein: CASSRSSRSDTEAFF.

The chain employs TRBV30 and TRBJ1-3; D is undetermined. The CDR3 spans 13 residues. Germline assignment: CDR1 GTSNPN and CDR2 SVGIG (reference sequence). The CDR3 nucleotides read TGTGCGTTGGCGGGGAGCTCTGGAAACACCATATATTTT. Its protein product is CALAGSSGNTIYF.

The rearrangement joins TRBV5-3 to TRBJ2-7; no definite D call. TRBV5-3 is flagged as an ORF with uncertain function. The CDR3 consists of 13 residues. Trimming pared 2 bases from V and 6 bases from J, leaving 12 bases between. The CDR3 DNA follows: TGTGCCAGAAGCTTACCGGGCCAGGTCGAGCAGTACGTC. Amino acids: CARSLPGQVEQYV.

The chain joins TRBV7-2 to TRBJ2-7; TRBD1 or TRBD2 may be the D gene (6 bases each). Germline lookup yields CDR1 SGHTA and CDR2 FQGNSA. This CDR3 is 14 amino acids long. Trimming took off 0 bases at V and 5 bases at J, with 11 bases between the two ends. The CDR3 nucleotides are TGTGCCAGCAGCTTAGCGGGGGGCGGCAACGAGCAGTACGTC. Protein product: CASSLAGGGNEQYV.

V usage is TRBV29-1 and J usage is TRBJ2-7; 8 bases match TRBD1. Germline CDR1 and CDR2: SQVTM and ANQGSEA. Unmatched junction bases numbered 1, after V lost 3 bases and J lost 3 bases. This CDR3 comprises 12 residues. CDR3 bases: TGCAGCGTTGATACAGGGGGCTACGAGCAGTACTTC. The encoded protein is CSVDTGGYEQYF.

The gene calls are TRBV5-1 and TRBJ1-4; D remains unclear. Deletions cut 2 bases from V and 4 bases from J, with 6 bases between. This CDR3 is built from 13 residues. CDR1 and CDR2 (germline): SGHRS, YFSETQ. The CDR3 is CASSFTLNEKLFF. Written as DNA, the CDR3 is TGCGCCAGCAGCTTCACCCTTAATGAAAAACTGTTTTTT. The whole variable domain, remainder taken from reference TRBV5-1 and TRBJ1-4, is KAGVTQTPRYLIKTRGQQVTLSCSPISGHRSVSWYQQTPGQGLQFLFEYFSETQRNKGNFPGRFSGRQFSNSRSEMNVSTLELGDSALYLCASSFTLNEKLFFGSGTQLSVL.

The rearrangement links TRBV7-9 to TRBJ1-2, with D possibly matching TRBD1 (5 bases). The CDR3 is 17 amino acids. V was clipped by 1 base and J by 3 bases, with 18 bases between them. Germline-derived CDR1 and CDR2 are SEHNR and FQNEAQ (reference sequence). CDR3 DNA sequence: TGTGCCAGCAGCTTAGGGTATTGGGACGGTCGCGACTATGGCTACACCTTC. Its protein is CASSLGYWDGRDYGYTF.

The CDR3 region has the DNA TGTGCCATCAGTGAGTCTTGGGGGCGGAACACTGAAGCTTTCTTT. Amino acids: CAISESWGRNTEAFF. V usage is TRBV10-3 and J usage is TRBJ1-1, with D possibly being TRBD1 (6 bases). V lost 0 bases to trimming and J lost 1 base, with 9 bases between them. The CDR3 has 15 amino acids. Germline values: CDR1 ENHRY, CDR2 SYGVKD.

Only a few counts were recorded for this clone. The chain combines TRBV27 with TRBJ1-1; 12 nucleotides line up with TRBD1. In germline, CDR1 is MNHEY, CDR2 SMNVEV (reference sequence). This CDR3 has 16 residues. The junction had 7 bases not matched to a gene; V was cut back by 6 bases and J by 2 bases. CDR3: CASSRDRGRINTEAFF. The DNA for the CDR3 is TGTGCCAGCAGCCGGGACAGGGGGCGGATTAACACTGAAGCTTTCTTT.

The CDR3 DNA is TGTGCCAGCAGTTCACCCGGGACTAAACCCTACGAGCAGTACGTC. As protein: CASSSPGTKPYEQYV. This chain links TRBV6-6 with TRBJ2-7; the match to TRBD2 covers 7 bases. There are 15 residues in the CDR3. Germline trimming cut 4 bases from V and 2 bases from J; bases unmatched to any gene: 8. Germline V lookup: CDR1 MNHNY, CDR2 SVGAGI (reference sequence).

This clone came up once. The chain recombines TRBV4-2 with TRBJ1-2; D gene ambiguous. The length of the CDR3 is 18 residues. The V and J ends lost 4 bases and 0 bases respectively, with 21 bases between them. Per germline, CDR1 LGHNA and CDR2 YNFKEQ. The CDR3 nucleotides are TGTGCCAGCAGCCGAACCCACCCCGCAGGCGACTCTAACTATGGCTACACCTTC. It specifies CASSRTHPAGDSNYGYTF.

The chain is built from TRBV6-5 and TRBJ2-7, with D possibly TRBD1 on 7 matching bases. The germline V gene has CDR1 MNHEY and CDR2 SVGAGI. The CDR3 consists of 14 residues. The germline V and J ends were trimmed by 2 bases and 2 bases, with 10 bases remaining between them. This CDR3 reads CASSYAGQPYEQYV. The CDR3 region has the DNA TGTGCCAGCAGTTACGCGGGACAGCCCTACGAGCAGTACGTC.

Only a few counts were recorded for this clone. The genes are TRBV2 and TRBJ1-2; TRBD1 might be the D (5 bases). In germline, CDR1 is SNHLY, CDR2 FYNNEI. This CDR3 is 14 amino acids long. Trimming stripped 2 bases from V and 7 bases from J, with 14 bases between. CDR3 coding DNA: TGTGCCAGCAGTGAATCTTCAGGGTACTTTGGCTACACCTTC. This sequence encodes CASSESSGYFGYTF.

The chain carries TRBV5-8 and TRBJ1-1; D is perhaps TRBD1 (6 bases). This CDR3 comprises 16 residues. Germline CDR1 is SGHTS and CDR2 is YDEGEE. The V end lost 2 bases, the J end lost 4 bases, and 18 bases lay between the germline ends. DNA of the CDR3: TGTGCCAGCAGCTTAGGTCAGGGGTTATTGCTCACTGAAGCTTTCTTT. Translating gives CASSLGQGLLLTEAFF.

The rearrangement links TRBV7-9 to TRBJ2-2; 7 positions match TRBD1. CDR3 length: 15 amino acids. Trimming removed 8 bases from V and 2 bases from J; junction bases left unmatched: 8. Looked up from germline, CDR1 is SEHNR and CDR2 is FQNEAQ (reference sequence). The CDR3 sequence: CASRLNRGNTGELFF. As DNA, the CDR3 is TGTGCCAGCCGCCTAAACAGGGGAAACACCGGGGAGCTGTTTTTT.